This TCR beta chain was sequenced during a study of cytomegalovirus exposure and HLA in healthy donors. With 60 Vbeta and 13 Jbeta primers, the PCR was carried out. Clones were sequenced by immunoSEQ multiplex PCR, and TCRdb holds only the in-frame ones, with some missing. This sample has some 110,000 clones; more than 65% occur once, and the top ten carry roughly 0.79%. The sample holds one count of this clone. Its antigen is unidentified. Overall study results and limits: It was 150 to 200 TCR beta chains that were listed as cytomegalovirus-associated.

V dropped 5 bases and J dropped 6; count of bases not matched to a gene: 6. The V gene's germline CDR1 is LGHNA and CDR2 YSLEER. The CDR3 runs to 17 residues. V gene TRBV4-3 combines with J gene TRBJ2-2, with TRBD2 identical over 16 bases. The sequence derives from a boy younger than 18 in good health and CMV-seronegative. The sequencing input was PBMCs. In DNA, the CDR3 is TGCGCCAGCAGCTTTGGGACTAGCGGGGGGGCAGCCGGGGAGCTGTTTTTT. Translated, it gives CASSFGTSGGAAGELFF.